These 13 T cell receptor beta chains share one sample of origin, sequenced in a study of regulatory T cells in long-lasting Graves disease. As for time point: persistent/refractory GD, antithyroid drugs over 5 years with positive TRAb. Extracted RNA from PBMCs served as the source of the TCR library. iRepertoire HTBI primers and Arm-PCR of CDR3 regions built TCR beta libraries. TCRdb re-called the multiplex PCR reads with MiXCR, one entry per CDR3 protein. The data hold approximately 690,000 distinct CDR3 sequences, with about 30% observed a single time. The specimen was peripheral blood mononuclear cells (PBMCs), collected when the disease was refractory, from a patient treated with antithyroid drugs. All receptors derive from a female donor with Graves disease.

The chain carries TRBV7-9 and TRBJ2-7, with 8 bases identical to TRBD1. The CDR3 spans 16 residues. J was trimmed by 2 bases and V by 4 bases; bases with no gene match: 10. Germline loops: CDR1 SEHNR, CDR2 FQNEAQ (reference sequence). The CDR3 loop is CASSSLDRAQPYEQYF. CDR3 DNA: TGTGCCAGCAGCTCCCTGGACAGGGCCCAACCCTACGAGCAGTACTTC.

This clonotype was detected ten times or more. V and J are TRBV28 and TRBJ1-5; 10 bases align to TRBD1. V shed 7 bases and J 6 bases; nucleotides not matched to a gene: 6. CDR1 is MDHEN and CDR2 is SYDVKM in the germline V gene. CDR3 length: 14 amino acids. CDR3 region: CASTTGTGVQPQHF. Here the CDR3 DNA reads TGTGCCAGCACCACGGGGACAGGGGTTCAGCCCCAGCATTTT.

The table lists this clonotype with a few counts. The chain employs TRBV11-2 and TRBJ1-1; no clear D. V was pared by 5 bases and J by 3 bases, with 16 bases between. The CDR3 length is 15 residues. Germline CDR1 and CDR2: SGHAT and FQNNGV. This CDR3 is CASSQAFGEDTEAFF. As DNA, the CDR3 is TGTGCCAGCAGCCAGGCTTTTGGGGAGGACACTGAAGCTTTCTTT. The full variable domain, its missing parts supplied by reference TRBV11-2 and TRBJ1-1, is EAGVAQSPRYKIIEKRQSVAFWCNPISGHATLYWYQQILGQGPKLLIQFQNNGVVDDSQLPKDRFSAERLKGVDSTLKIQPAKLEDSAVYLCASSQAFGEDTEAFFGQGTRLTVV.

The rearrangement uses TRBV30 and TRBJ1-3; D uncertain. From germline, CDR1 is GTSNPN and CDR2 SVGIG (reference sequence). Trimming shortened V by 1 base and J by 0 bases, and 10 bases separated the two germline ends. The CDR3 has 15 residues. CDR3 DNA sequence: TGTGCCTGGAGTGGAAGGATTAACTCTGGAAACACCATATATTTT. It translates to CAWSGRINSGNTIYF.

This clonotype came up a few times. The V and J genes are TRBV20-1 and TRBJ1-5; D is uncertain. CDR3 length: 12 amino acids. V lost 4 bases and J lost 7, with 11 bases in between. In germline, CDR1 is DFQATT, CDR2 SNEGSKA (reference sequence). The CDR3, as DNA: TGCAGTGCTATTGGGGAAGGACAGCCCCAGCATTTT. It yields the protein CSAIGEGQPQHF.

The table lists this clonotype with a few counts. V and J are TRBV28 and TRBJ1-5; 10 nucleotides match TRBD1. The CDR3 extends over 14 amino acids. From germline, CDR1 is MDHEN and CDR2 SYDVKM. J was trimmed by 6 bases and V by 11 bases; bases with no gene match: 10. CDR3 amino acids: CAYSTGGWGQPQHF. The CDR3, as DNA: TGTGCCTATTCGACAGGGGGCTGGGGTCAGCCCCAGCATTTT.

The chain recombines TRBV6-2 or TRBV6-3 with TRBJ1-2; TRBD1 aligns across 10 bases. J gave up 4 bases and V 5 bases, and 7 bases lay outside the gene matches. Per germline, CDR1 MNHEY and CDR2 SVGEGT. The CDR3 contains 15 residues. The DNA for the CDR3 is TGTGCCAGCAGTACAAGACAGGGGGCGAGCTATGGCTACACCTTC. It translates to CASSTRQGASYGYTF.

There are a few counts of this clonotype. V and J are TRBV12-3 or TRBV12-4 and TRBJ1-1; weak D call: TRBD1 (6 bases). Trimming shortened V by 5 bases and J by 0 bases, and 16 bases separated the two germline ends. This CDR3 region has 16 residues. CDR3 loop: CASSQTKGGMNTEAFF. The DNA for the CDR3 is TGTGCCAGCAGTCAAACCAAGGGGGGGATGAACACTGAAGCTTTCTTT.

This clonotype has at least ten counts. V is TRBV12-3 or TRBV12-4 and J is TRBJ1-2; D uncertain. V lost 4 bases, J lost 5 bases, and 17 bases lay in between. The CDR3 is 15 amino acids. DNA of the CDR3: TGTGCCAGCAGTTCTTTAGGCGGCAGACTTTATGGCTACACCTTC. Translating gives CASSSLGGRLYGYTF.

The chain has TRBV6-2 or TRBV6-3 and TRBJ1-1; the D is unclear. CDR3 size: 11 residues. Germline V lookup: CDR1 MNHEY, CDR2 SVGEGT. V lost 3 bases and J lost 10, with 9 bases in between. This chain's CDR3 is CASSYGGIAFF. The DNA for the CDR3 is TGTGCCAGCAGTTATGGAGGGATAGCTTTCTTT.

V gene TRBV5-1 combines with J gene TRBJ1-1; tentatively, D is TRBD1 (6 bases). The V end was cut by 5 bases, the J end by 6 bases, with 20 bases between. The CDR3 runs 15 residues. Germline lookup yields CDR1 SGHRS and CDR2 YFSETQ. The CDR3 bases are TGCGCCAGCAGAGCATCCCGAGGGGGTGATGCTGAAGCTTTCTTT. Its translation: CASRASRGGDAEAFF.

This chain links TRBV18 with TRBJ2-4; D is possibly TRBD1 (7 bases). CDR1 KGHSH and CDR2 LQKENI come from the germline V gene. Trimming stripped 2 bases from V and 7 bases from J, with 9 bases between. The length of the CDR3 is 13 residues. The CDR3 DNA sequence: TGTGCCAGCTCACCATCAGGGGGGAACATTCAGTACTTC. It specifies CASSPSGGNIQYF.

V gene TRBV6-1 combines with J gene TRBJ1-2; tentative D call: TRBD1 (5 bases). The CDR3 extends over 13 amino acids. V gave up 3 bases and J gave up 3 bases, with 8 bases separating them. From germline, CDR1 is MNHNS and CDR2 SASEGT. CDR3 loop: CASSDQGDYGYTF. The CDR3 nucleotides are TGTGCCAGCAGTGACCAGGGTGACTATGGCTACACCTTC.